This T cell receptor beta chain was documented in a study of beta chain features in type 1 diabetes. Study-wide findings and caveats: Significant though moderate, a shortening of TCRB CDR3s appeared in all four CD4+ subsets of Type 1 diabetes patients.

Reverse transcribing all isolated RNA meant expressed TCRB transcripts were sequenced. Sequenced by immunoSEQ multiplex PCR; TCRdb stores in-frame clones only, minus some. The sample has roughly 340,000 clones, 10% to 15% seen once. CDR1 and CDR2 from the germline V gene are MNHNS and SASEGT. V gave up 5 bases and J gave up 8 bases, with 8 bases separating them. The CDR3 is 11 residues long. This clone was detected only a few times. The target antigen is unknown. What was sequenced was naive CD4+ T cells from blood. This receptor was obtained from a woman aged 18-29 years with type 1 diabetes. The V gene is TRBV6-1, the J gene TRBJ2-3, with no clear D. In DNA, the CDR3 is TGTGCCAGCAGTTCTCCCGTTACGCAGTATTTT. This translates into CASSSPVTQYF.